The present T cell receptor (beta chain) was sequenced within a study of blood T cell repertoires in COVID-19. Study-wide background: The cDNA or gDNA used as material had been derived from T cells, B-cell-depleted T cells, or PBMCs.

Before being deemed recovered, Cohort 3 donors had two negative PCRs, clearance, or symptom resolution. J gave up 0 bases and V 5 bases, and 5 bases lay outside the gene matches. CDR1 and CDR2 (germline): SGHTA, FQGNSA. The CDR3 is 15 amino acids. The authors' processing: The authors estimated nucleated cell counts from reference gene primer amplification. TCRdb's table, derived via immunoSEQ multiplex PCR, lists solely in-frame clones and lacks some. That table is the source of V, J and clone size, and D and trimming were worked out from the DNA. The data show 150,000 to 200,000 clones, roughly four fifths seen once.

The sequence came from a man aged 40-55 years who had recovered from COVID-19. This rearrangement joins TRBV7-2 to TRBJ1-1, with TRBD1 identical over 8 bases. Sequencing used PBMCs or T cells enriched from blood (not recorded which). The CDR3 bases are TGTGCCAGCAGCGTCAACAGGGGGGTGAACACTGAAGCTTTCTTT. It yields the protein CASSVNRGVNTEAFF.